This T cell receptor (beta chain) is from a study of blood T cells in healthy people across ages. It was with a sample-barcoded 5' primer and a J-beta primer mix that a second PCR of roughly 6 to 11 cycles was run. TCRdb fed the 5' RACE reads into MiXCR, producing one record per CDR3 protein. Among approximately 800,000 distinct CDR3 sequences, 55% to 75% were seen once, and the ten largest hold 22%. V lost 4 bases and J lost 5, with 14 bases in between. CDR3 length: 14 residues. CDR1 and CDR2 from the germline V gene are SGDLS and YYNGEE. The TCR comes from a man aged 25-45 years in good health. The rearrangement joins TRBV9 to TRBJ2-3; D call uncertain. Sequenced: blood. This CDR3 is CASSPNWEVDTQYF. The CDR3 DNA follows: TGTGCCAGCAGCCCGAACTGGGAAGTAGATACGCAGTATTTT.